What follows describes a single T cell receptor beta chain. Its antigen is currently unknown. These data come from a study of T cells in Graves' hyperthyroidism and ophthalmopathy. Whole-study results and caveats: Model-based prediction identified ophthalmopathy a median 6.5 months prior to its onset.

Patients counted as stable if ophthalmopathy did not develop within 18 months. Those with hyperthyroidism were 18 to 65 years old, newly diagnosed, and ill for under 2 months. The ends were cut back, 2 bases at V and 7 bases at J, with 9 bases in the middle. The CDR3 runs 12 residues. From germline, CDR1 is SGHVS and CDR2 FNYEAQ. RNA transcripts were the template for amplifying TCR beta CDR3 regions. When the TCR CDR3 underwent first-round RT-PCR, the HTBI primer set was used. TCRdb called the multiplex PCR reads again in MiXCR, with one record for every CDR3 protein. The sample shows around 400,000 distinct CDR3 sequences, approximately 25% of them seen only once.

The origin of this receptor is a man aged 45-60 years with Graves' hyperthyroidism. What was sequenced was blood. The chain couples TRBV7-6 to TRBJ2-7, with D unresolved. The CDR3 DNA sequence: TGTGCCAGCAGCTTACGTAAATGGGAGCAGTACTTC. It encodes CASSLRKWEQYF.